The TCR beta chain under discussion was sequenced for a study of blood T cell repertoires in COVID-19. Study-level background: Donors in the United States, Italy and Spain gave samples during acute or convalescent COVID-19. T cells, B-cell-depleted T cells, or PBMCs supplied cDNA or gDNA.

Source study methods: Reference gene primer amplification gave estimated nucleated cell counts. Measured with immunoSEQ multiplex PCR; TCRdb has only the in-frame clones, and not every one. For V, J and clone size, that table is used; D and trimming come from the DNA. The table includes over 200,000 clones, approximately 83% detected once. Germline CDR1 MGHDK, CDR2 SYGVNS. V shed 3 bases and J shed 3 bases, with 11 bases lying between them. The CDR3 loop spans 14 amino acids. The clonotype originates from a woman in her thirties with COVID-19, enrolled during active disease. Sample: peripheral blood. V usage is TRBV25-1 and J usage is TRBJ1-2, with unresolved D. The CDR3, as DNA: TGTGCCAGCAGTGATTCTTGGGCCCACTATGGCTACACCTTC. As protein: CASSDSWAHYGYTF.